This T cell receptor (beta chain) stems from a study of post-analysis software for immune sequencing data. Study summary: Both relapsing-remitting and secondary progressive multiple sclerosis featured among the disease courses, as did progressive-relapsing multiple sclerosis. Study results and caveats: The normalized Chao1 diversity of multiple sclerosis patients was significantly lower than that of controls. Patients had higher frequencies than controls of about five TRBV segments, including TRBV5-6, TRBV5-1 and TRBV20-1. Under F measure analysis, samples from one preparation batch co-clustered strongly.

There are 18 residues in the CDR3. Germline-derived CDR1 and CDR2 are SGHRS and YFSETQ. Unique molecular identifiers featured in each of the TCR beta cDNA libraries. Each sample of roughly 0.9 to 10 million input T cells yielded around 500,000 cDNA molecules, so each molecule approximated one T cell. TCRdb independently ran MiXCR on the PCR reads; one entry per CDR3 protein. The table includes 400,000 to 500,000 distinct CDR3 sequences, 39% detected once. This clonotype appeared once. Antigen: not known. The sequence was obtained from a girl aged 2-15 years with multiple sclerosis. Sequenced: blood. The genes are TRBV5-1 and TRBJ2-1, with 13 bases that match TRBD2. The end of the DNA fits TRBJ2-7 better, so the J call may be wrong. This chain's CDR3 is CASSLGLAGGLLYNEQYF. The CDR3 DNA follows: TGCGCCAGCAGCTTGGGACTAGCGGGAGGACTATTATACAATGAGCAGTACTTC.